This TCR beta chain was identified in a study of blood T cell repertoires in COVID-19. Assay: immunoSEQ multiplex PCR; the TCRdb copy retains only in-frame clones and omits some. The sample yields 96,000 or so clones, roughly nine tenths seen once. Germline CDR1 SEHNR, CDR2 FQNEAQ (reference sequence). Losses at the gene ends were 4 bases for V and 2 bases for J; bases not matched to a gene: 5. This CDR3 contains 15 residues. The chain has TRBV7-9 and TRBJ1-1; 9 bases match TRBD1. The TCR originated in a man aged 60 to 69 with acute or convalescent COVID-19. Material: peripheral blood. This chain's CDR3 is CASSSGQGRNTEAFF. CDR3 coding DNA: TGTGCCAGCAGCTCGGGACAGGGTAGAAACACTGAAGCTTTCTTT.